This TCR beta chain was identified during a study of OX40 agonist ivuxolimab in advanced cancers. Study context: Each dose-escalation patient presented with hepatocellular carcinoma, melanoma, renal cell or head and neck cancer. Aged about 20 to 85 with a mean of about 60 years, they were roughly 83% male. General study results and limits: The study found among the lowest clonal expansion in partial responders at 0.1-3.0 mg/kg.

This CDR3 has 12 residues. The V gene lost 10 bases and the J gene lost 0 bases, with 7 bases spanning the gap. Germline CDR1 LNHDA, CDR2 SQIVND (reference sequence). A word on this clone: Its specificity is not known.

The data were produced by immunoSEQ multiplex PCR, yet TCRdb's version contains in-frame clones alone and is incomplete. The profile shows about 33,000 clones, 88% of them singletons. The clonotype was recovered from an adult with an advanced solid tumor such as melanoma, head and neck, liver or kidney cancer. The genes are TRBV19 and TRBJ1-3; no firm D call. This specimen was CD4+ or CD8+ T cells sorted from blood, taken in a trial of the OX40 agonist ivuxolimab. DNA of the CDR3: TGTGCCACAACAGTCTCTGGAAACACCATATATTTT. Translated: CATTVSGNTIYF.